The 26 T cell receptor beta chains in this list originate from one sample, sequenced in a study of graft-versus-host responses after intestinal transplantation. Sequenced by immunoSEQ multiplex PCR; TCRdb stores in-frame clones only, minus some. The sample lists about 22,000 clones, around 76% occurring once. Intraepithelial and lamina propria lymphocytes were freed from processed graft tissue. The source was ileum tissue, collected 12 days after intestinal transplant. These receptors were taken from a human patient who received an intestinal transplant, so some T cells may come from the graft donor.

This chain joins TRBV27 and TRBJ2-1, with TRBD2 matching 8 bases. Germline CDR1 and CDR2: MNHEY and SMNVEV (reference sequence). The CDR3 has 16 amino acids. V dropped 4 bases and J dropped 3; count of bases not matched to a gene: 8. The CDR3 spells CASSSLGGGIYNEQFF. CDR3 DNA sequence: TGTGCCAGCAGTTCTCTGGGCGGGGGGATCTACAATGAGCAGTTCTTC.

V gene TRBV5-1 combines with J gene TRBJ2-7, with 12 nucleotides matching TRBD2. This CDR3 spans 16 amino acids. Germline V gives CDR1 SGHRS, CDR2 YFSETQ. The V gene end was trimmed by 4 bases and the J gene end by 3 bases; junction bases not matched to a gene: 8. CDR3 protein: CASSPSGGEYFYEQYF. Written as DNA, the CDR3 is TGCGCCAGCAGCCCTAGCGGGGGGGAATATTTCTACGAGCAGTACTTC.

V usage is TRBV5-6 and J usage is TRBJ2-1, with TRBD2 matching 14 bases. The CDR3 totals 16 residues. Germline CDR1 and CDR2: SGHDT and YYEEEE. Trimming removed 3 bases from V and 9 bases from J; junction bases left unmatched: 8. CDR3 amino acids: CASSWGLAGATGEQFF. The CDR3 DNA reads TGTGCCAGCAGCTGGGGACTAGCGGGGGCCACCGGTGAGCAGTTCTTC.

This clone was recorded only once. V is TRBV7-2 and J is TRBJ2-1; TRBD2 matches 9 bases. Germline values: CDR1 SGHTA, CDR2 FQGNSA. CDR3 length: 16 amino acids. V shed 1 base and J 1 base; nucleotides not matched to a gene: 2. The DNA for the CDR3 is TGTGCCAGCAGCTTAGGCCTAGCGGGATCCTACAATGAGCAGTTCTTC. The encoded protein is CASSLGLAGSYNEQFF.

This clone occurred a few times. This chain links TRBV7-9 with TRBJ2-7, with TRBD2 identical over 12 bases. The CDR3 has 14 residues. V lost 5 bases to trimming and J lost 2 bases; unmatched junction nucleotides: 1. The V gene's germline CDR1 is SEHNR and CDR2 FQNEAQ (reference sequence). The DNA of the CDR3 is TGTGCCAGCAGCCCTAGCGGGGGGGCCTACGAGCAGTACTTC. It specifies CASSPSGGAYEQYF.

This chain joins TRBV5-5 and TRBJ2-7; a possible D gene is TRBD1 (5 bases). The V end was cut by 0 bases, the J end by 3 bases, with 13 bases between. CDR1 is SGHKS, CDR2 YYEKEE, per germline (reference sequence). There are 15 residues in the CDR3. CDR3 coding DNA: TGTGCCAGCAGCTTGGTGGGCGAAGGGGACTACGAGCAGTACTTC. Translation: CASSLVGEGDYEQYF.

The chain carries TRBV10-1 and TRBJ1-3, with a tentative D call TRBD1 (6 bases). The ends were cut back, 0 bases at V and 3 bases at J, with 12 bases in the middle. CDR3 length equals 16 residues. Germline CDR1 WNHNN, CDR2 SYGVQD (reference sequence). CDR3 loop: CASSESVGGYGNTIYF. In nucleotides, the CDR3 is TGCGCCAGCAGTGAGTCGGTAGGGGGATATGGAAACACCATATATTTT.

The chain carries TRBV7-3 and TRBJ1-5, with D unclear. This CDR3 contains 13 residues. CDR1 is SGHTA and CDR2 is FQGTGA in the germline V gene. Trimming removed 3 bases from V and 4 bases from J, with 7 bases in between. The CDR3 is CASSFGENQPQHF. CDR3 coding DNA: TGTGCCAGCAGCTTCGGGGAGAATCAGCCCCAGCATTTT.

This chain joins TRBV5-1 and TRBJ1-1; D is unresolved. Trimming took 2 bases from V and 1 from J, leaving 6 bases between them. Germline V gene data show CDR1 as SGHRS and CDR2 as YFSETQ. The length of the CDR3 is 13 residues. The CDR3 is CASSLYRNTEAFF. In nucleotides, the CDR3 is TGCGCCAGCAGCTTATACAGGAACACTGAAGCTTTCTTT.

The chain joins TRBV5-1 to TRBJ2-7; 10 bases fit TRBD2. This CDR3 spans 14 amino acids. V trimming: 2 bases; J trimming: 6 bases; junction bases outside the gene matches: 5. From germline, CDR1 is SGHRS and CDR2 YFSETQ. CDR3 DNA sequence: TGCGCCAGCAGCTTAGGACTAGCGGTCGGCGAGCAGTACTTC. It codes for CASSLGLAVGEQYF. The full variable domain, rest sourced from reference TRBV5-1 and TRBJ2-7, is KAGVTQTPRYLIKTRGQQVTLSCSPISGHRSVSWYQQTPGQGLQFLFEYFSETQRNKGNFPGRFSGRQFSNSRSEMNVSTLELGDSALYLCASSLGLAVGEQYFGPGTRLTVT.

This chain connects TRBV6-4 to TRBJ2-3, with 11 bases lining up with TRBD2. V lost 3 bases to trimming and J lost 1 base; unmatched junction nucleotides: 0. The length of the CDR3 is 15 residues. Germline loops: CDR1 MRHNA, CDR2 SNTAGT. CDR3 loop: CASSETSGGTDTQYF. As DNA, the CDR3 is TGTGCCAGCAGTGAGACTAGCGGGGGCACAGATACGCAGTATTTT.

This clone has just one count. The CDR3 reads CASKIPGTPYGYTF. The DNA for the CDR3 is TGTGCCAGTAAAATTCCCGGGACACCCTATGGCTACACCTTC. The chain employs TRBV19 and TRBJ1-2, with a possible D match to TRBD1 (6 bases). V was clipped by 7 bases and J by 4 bases, with 16 bases between them. The germline gives CDR1 LNHDA, CDR2 SQIVND (reference sequence). The CDR3 has 14 residues.

The V gene is TRBV7-9, the J gene TRBJ1-2; TRBD1 matches at 7 bases. Germline CDR1 and CDR2: SEHNR and FQNEAQ (reference sequence). This CDR3 has 15 amino acids. With V trimmed by 4 bases and J by 3 bases, 8 bases remained unmatched. The CDR3 DNA is TGTGCCAGCAGCTGGGGACAGCACCGACACTATGGCTACACCTTC. Its translation is CASSWGQHRHYGYTF.

The chain joins TRBV5-6 to TRBJ2-5; D possibly corresponds to TRBD1 (5 bases). Germline CDR1 SGHDT, CDR2 YYEEEE. This CDR3 has 14 residues. Trimming left V 0 bases short and J 4 bases short, with 10 bases between. CDR3 DNA: TGTGCCAGCAGCTTGGGGCAGGGTTTAGAGACCCAGTACTTC. Its protein product is CASSLGQGLETQYF. Looking up the rest from reference TRBV5-6 and TRBJ2-5 gives the full variable domain: DAGVTQSPTHLIKTRGQQVTLRCSPKSGHDTVSWYQQALGQGPQFIFQYYEEEERQRGNFPDRFSGHQFPNYSSELNVNALLLGDSALYLCASSLGQGLETQYFGPGTRLLVL.

The J gene is TRBJ2-7, the V gene TRBV7-9; no definite D call. This CDR3 comprises 14 residues. Trimming took off 3 bases at V and 5 bases at J, with 14 bases between the two ends. Per germline, CDR1 SEHNR and CDR2 FQNEAQ (reference sequence). The CDR3 protein is CASSFGIISDEQYF. The CDR3 DNA reads TGTGCCAGCAGCTTCGGTATAATAAGCGACGAGCAGTACTTC.

This chain connects TRBV11-3 to TRBJ2-2; D unresolved. V lost 7 bases and J lost 7, with 13 bases in between. Germline V gives CDR1 SGHNT, CDR2 YENEEA. The CDR3 is 13 amino acids. CDR3 sequence reads: CASTQRVGGELFF. In DNA form, the CDR3 reads TGTGCCAGCACCCAACGGGTTGGCGGGGAGCTGTTTTTT.

V usage is TRBV5-8 and J usage is TRBJ2-3; TRBD2 might be the D (6 bases). V was shortened by 0 bases and J by 0 bases, with 17 bases between the two germline ends. Germline loops: CDR1 SGHTS, CDR2 YDEGEE. The CDR3 has 18 amino acids. CDR3 in amino acids: CASSLGVVVAASTDTQYF. The CDR3 DNA reads TGTGCCAGCAGCTTGGGCGTCGTGGTAGCGGCTAGCACAGATACGCAGTATTTT.

V gene TRBV7-9 combines with J gene TRBJ2-2, with D possibly matching TRBD2 (7 bases). Germline V gene lookup returns CDR1 SEHNR and CDR2 FQNEAQ (reference sequence). Trimming cost V 1 base and J 5 bases, with 11 bases left between them. This CDR3 comprises 15 residues. The CDR3 protein is CASSLDGGPTGELFF. The CDR3, as DNA: TGTGCCAGCAGCTTAGACGGGGGGCCGACCGGGGAGCTGTTTTTT.

This rearrangement joins TRBV5-6 to TRBJ1-1; D remains ambiguous. Germline-derived CDR1 and CDR2 are SGHDT and YYEEEE. The CDR3 is 13 residues long. Trimming stripped 0 bases from V and 0 bases from J, with 3 bases between. DNA for the CDR3: TGTGCCAGCAGCTTGGTCGTGAACACTGAAGCTTTCTTT. Protein: CASSLVVNTEAFF.

The chain uses TRBV6-1 and TRBJ1-5; a weak D match, TRBD1 (5 bases). Trimming shortened V by 4 bases and J by 2 bases, and 9 bases separated the two germline ends. CDR1 MNHNS and CDR2 SASEGT come from the germline V gene. The CDR3 covers 14 residues. The CDR3 nucleotides are TGTGCCAGCAGTGCAGGGTACGGCAATCAGCCCCAGCATTTT. It codes for CASSAGYGNQPQHF.

This chain connects TRBV5-4 to TRBJ1-1; D gene unclear. V was cut by 0 bases and J by 2 bases, with 11 bases left in between. Germline V gives CDR1 SGHNT, CDR2 YYREEE (reference sequence). The CDR3 is 15 residues long. The CDR3, as DNA: TGTGCCAGCAGCTTGGTCCAGACAAGCAACACTGAAGCTTTCTTT. It specifies CASSLVQTSNTEAFF. Full variable domain (missing parts from reference TRBV5-4 and TRBJ1-1): ETGVTQSPTHLIKTRGQQVTLRCSSQSGHNTVSWYQQALGQGPQFIFQYYREEENGRGNFPPRFSGLQFPNYSSELNVNALELDDSALYLCASSLVQTSNTEAFFGQGTRLTVV.

The chain joins TRBV6-1 to TRBJ2-1; unclear D gene. Trimming pared 10 bases from V and 5 bases from J, leaving 18 bases between. This CDR3 contains 14 residues. Per the germline V gene, CDR1 is MNHNS and CDR2 is SASEGT. Here the CDR3 reads CANPDPEVDNEQFF. As DNA, the CDR3 is TGTGCCAACCCCGACCCAGAGGTAGACAATGAGCAGTTCTTC.

This chain uses TRBV5-1 with TRBJ1-1; 11 bases agree with TRBD1. There are 15 residues in the CDR3. CDR1 SGHRS and CDR2 YFSETQ come from the germline V gene. V trimming: 4 bases; J trimming: 7 bases; junction bases outside the gene matches: 9. The CDR3 spells CASSLHRDRGFEAFF. Written as DNA, the CDR3 is TGCGCCAGCAGCCTTCACCGGGACAGGGGGTTTGAAGCTTTCTTT.

This chain connects TRBV5-6 to TRBJ1-1; no reliable D call. Germline CDR1 is SGHDT and CDR2 is YYEEEE. With 0 bases removed from V and 9 bases from J, the gap between germline ends came to 15 bases. The CDR3 extends over 14 amino acids. CDR3 sequence: CASSLVESSIKAFF. CDR3 DNA: TGTGCCAGCAGCTTGGTGGAGTCCAGCATTAAAGCTTTCTTT.

This clone was observed a few times. The chain links TRBV13 to TRBJ1-2; the D is unclear. CDR1 PRHDT and CDR2 FYEKMQ come from the germline V gene (reference sequence). The CDR3 has 13 residues. The V end lost 0 bases, the J end lost 7 bases, and 9 bases lay between the germline ends. The CDR3 spells CASSLGSTAGYTF. The CDR3 coding sequence is TGTGCCAGCAGCTTAGGGTCGACTGCTGGCTACACCTTC. Using reference TRBV13 and TRBJ1-2 for the parts outside the CDR3, the full variable domain is AAGVIQSPRHLIKEKRETATLKCYPIPRHDTVYWYQQGPGQDPQFLISFYEKMQSDKGSIPDRFSAQQFSDYHSELNMSSLELGDSALYFCASSLGSTAGYTFGSGTRLTVV.

The chain couples TRBV7-3 to TRBJ2-3; D may be TRBD2 (5 bases). The CDR3 has 13 residues. Germline-derived CDR1 and CDR2 are SGHTA and FQGTGA. V was cut by 1 base and J by 7 bases, with 9 bases left in between. DNA for the CDR3: TGTGCCAGCAGCTTAAATAGGGAGAATACGCAGTATTTT. Translating it yields CASSLNRENTQYF.